The 15 T cell receptor beta chains below come from one sample, sequenced in a study of human T cells and chemical hapten exposure (dated by TCRdb to 2020 to 2022). This sample's time point label indicates: patch test 3, about 24 weeks after DPC sensitization. The treatment or condition label of this sample denotes: therapeutic diphenylcyclopropenone sensitization with weekly scalp DPC. The receptor library was made with RACE. TCRdb names NextSeq 500 as the instrument used. In TCRdb, the public reads were trimmed at Q25 with fastp and aligned with MiXCR, with productive beta chains retained. Every distinct CDR3 protein forms one entry, paired with its most common genes and DNA. The table for this sample lists 210,000 or so distinct CDR3 sequences; under 30% of them were counted only once. Approximately 2.5% of the sample is in the top ten clones. The specimen comprised whole blood, sampled in connection with sensitization to the hapten diphenylcyclopropenone (DPC). These TCRs come from a woman in her thirties or forties with alopecia areata. Some clones in this sample may be carry-over from other donors' samples.

This clonotype was found a few times. This chain links TRBV28 with TRBJ1-2; 7 bases map to TRBD1. V was clipped by 4 bases and J by 4 bases; unmatched bases: 9. CDR3 size: 15 residues. The germline CDR1 and CDR2 sequences are MDHEN and SYDVKM. Here the CDR3 reads CASSSSGTVAYGYTF. The CDR3 DNA reads as TGTGCCAGCAGTTCATCCGGGACAGTCGCCTATGGCTACACCTTC.

The rearrangement uses TRBV4-1 and TRBJ2-1; 7 nucleotides match TRBD1. Germline values: CDR1 MGHRA, CDR2 YSYEKL. The CDR3 extends over 16 amino acids. Trimming removed 4 bases from V and 5 bases from J; junction bases left unmatched: 11. CDR3 nucleotides: TGCGCCAGCAGCCCCGAGGGGGCGACGGGGAACAATGAGCAGTTCTTC. Its translation: CASSPEGATGNNEQFF.

In this sample, this clonotype turned up a few times. V gene TRBV4-2 combines with J gene TRBJ2-7, with D unresolved. Trimming shortened V by 1 base and J by 4 bases, and 8 bases separated the two germline ends. The CDR3 runs to 13 residues. Germline V gives CDR1 LGHNA, CDR2 YNFKEQ. The CDR3 sequence: CASSQGKEYEQYF. The CDR3 DNA reads TGTGCCAGCAGCCAAGGGAAGGAGTACGAGCAGTACTTC.

The chain couples TRBV3-1 to TRBJ2-1; TRBD2 might be the D (6 bases). The CDR3 consists of 12 residues. V lost 7 bases to trimming and J lost 10 bases, with 14 bases between them. Germline CDR1 reads LGHDT; CDR2 reads YNNKEL (reference sequence). CDR3 sequence reads: CASIGGPGEQFF. The DNA of the CDR3 is TGTGCCAGCATAGGAGGGCCAGGAGAGCAGTTCTTC.

The chain has TRBV4-1 and TRBJ2-1; D remains ambiguous. The CDR3 is 17 amino acids. Trimming removed 1 base from V and 3 bases from J, with 16 bases in between. CDR1 is MGHRA and CDR2 is YSYEKL in the germline V gene. This chain's CDR3 is CASSQGEGQPGYNEQFF. In nucleotides, the CDR3 is TGCGCCAGCAGCCAAGGTGAAGGCCAACCCGGCTACAATGAGCAGTTCTTC.

This clonotype turned up a few times. The rearrangement links TRBV10-3 to TRBJ1-1; D not certain. This CDR3 has 16 residues. The germline V gene encodes CDR1 ENHRY and CDR2 SYGVKD. Trimming left V 2 bases short and J 4 bases short, with 17 bases between. The DNA of the CDR3 is TGTGCCATCAGTGAGCTCCCCGCTGGGGAGGGCACTGAAGCTTTCTTT. Translation: CAISELPAGEGTEAFF.

This chain uses TRBV5-1 with TRBJ2-5; D not resolved. This CDR3 contains 14 residues. V gave up 0 bases and J gave up 4 bases, with 10 bases separating them. CDR1 is SGHRS, CDR2 YFSETQ, per germline. CDR3 sequence reads: CASSLVSYRETQYF. The CDR3 nucleotides are TGCGCCAGCAGCTTGGTATCATACCGAGAGACCCAGTACTTC.

This chain uses TRBV6-5 with TRBJ2-7; D possibly corresponds to TRBD1 (7 bases). Trimming took off 0 bases at V and 0 bases at J, with 24 bases between the two ends. This CDR3 spans 20 amino acids. Germline V gives CDR1 MNHEY, CDR2 SVGAGI. As DNA, the CDR3 is TGTGCCAGCAGTTACTCGGGCGGGACAGAAGGGCTAGCAGACTCCTACGAGCAGTACTTC. It encodes CASSYSGGTEGLADSYEQYF.

The V and J genes are TRBV6-5 and TRBJ1-6; 10 bases match TRBD1. The CDR3 has 15 residues. Germline CDR1 and CDR2: MNHEY and SVGAGI. The J segment lost 9 bases and the V segment lost 6 bases, leaving 8 bases of the junction unmatched. The CDR3 bases are TGTGCCAGCAGGCACGGGACAGGGGAAGCTTCACCCCTCCACTTT. Its protein is CASRHGTGEASPLHF.

This clonotype has only a few counts. This rearrangement joins TRBV7-2 to TRBJ1-1; TRBD1 matches 7 bases. The CDR3 extends over 15 amino acids. Germline CDR1 and CDR2: SGHTA and FQGNSA. After removal of 5 bases from V and 4 bases from J, the junction contained 10 bases not matched to a gene. This chain's CDR3 is CASSETGEWATEAFF. CDR3 coding DNA: TGTGCCAGCAGCGAAACAGGGGAATGGGCCACTGAAGCTTTCTTT. The whole variable domain, filled in from reference TRBV7-2 and TRBJ1-1, reads GAGVSQSPSNKVTEKGKDVELRCDPISGHTALYWYRQSLGQGLEFLIYFQGNSAPDKSGLPSDRFSAERTGGSVSTLTIQRTQQEDSAVYLCASSETGEWATEAFFGQGTRLTVV.

V and J are TRBV11-2 and TRBJ2-1; 9 bases agree with TRBD2. The CDR3 has 16 residues. The ends lost 4 bases at V and 3 bases at J; junction bases unmatched: 7. CDR1 SGHAT and CDR2 FQNNGV come from the germline V gene. CDR3 region: CASSSLSGSGYNEQFF. CDR3 in DNA: TGTGCCAGCAGCTCTCTTAGCGGGAGCGGCTACAATGAGCAGTTCTTC.

The chain employs TRBV3-1 and TRBJ2-1, with D maybe TRBD2 (6 bases). There are 12 residues in the CDR3. Trimming removed 1 base at V and 10 bases at J, with 8 bases between. Germline V CDR1 and CDR2: LGHDT, YNNKEL (reference sequence). CDR3 amino acids: CASSQGRGEQFF. The DNA for the CDR3 is TGTGCCAGCAGCCAAGGCCGGGGGGAGCAGTTCTTC.

This clonotype occurred a few times. This chain links TRBV11-2 with TRBJ2-7, with a possible D match to TRBD2 (6 bases). Germline V gene data show CDR1 as SGHAT and CDR2 as FQNNGV. Trimming pared 0 bases from V and 2 bases from J, leaving 14 bases between. The CDR3 is 16 amino acids. CDR3 nucleotides: TGTGCCAGCAGCTTAGATGGGGGGACGTTAACCTACGAGCAGTACTTC. It yields the protein CASSLDGGTLTYEQYF.

The V call is TRBV20-1, the J call TRBJ2-1, with 7 bases that match TRBD2. This CDR3 region has 12 residues. Unmatched junction bases numbered 3, after V lost 3 bases and J lost 7 bases. Germline-derived CDR1 and CDR2 are DFQATT and SNEGSKA (reference sequence). As DNA, the CDR3 is TGCAGTGCTAGGCGTAGCGGGAATGAGCAGTTCTTC. This sequence encodes CSARRSGNEQFF.

J is TRBJ1-2 and V is TRBV28; D remains ambiguous. Germline V gives CDR1 MDHEN, CDR2 SYDVKM. CDR3 length: 12 amino acids. V was cut by 5 bases and J by 4 bases, with 8 bases left in between. Written as DNA, the CDR3 is TGTGCCAGCAGTCTCGACTTCTATGGCTACACCTTC. Its translation: CASSLDFYGYTF.